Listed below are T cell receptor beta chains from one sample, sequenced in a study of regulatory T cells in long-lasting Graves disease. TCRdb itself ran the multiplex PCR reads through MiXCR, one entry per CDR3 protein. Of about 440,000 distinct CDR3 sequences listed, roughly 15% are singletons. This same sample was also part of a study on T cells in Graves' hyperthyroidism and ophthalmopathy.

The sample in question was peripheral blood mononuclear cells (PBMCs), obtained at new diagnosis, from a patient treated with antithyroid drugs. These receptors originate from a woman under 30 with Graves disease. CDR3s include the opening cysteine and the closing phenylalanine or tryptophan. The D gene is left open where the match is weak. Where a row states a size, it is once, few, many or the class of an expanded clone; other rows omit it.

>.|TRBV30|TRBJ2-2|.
TGTGCCTGGAGTAGGGACACCGGGGAGCTGTTTTTT
CAWSRDTGELFF
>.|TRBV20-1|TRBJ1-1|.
TGCAGTGCCTACGGGGATCGTTCGGCTGAAGCTTTCTTT
CSAYGDRSAEAFF
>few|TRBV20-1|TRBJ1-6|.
TGCAGTGCTCAGACCCGCACAGATTCACCCCTCCACTTT
CSAQTRTDSPLHF
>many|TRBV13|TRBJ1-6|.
TGTGCCAGCAGGGTATCGGGGGCGAGGGATTCACCCCTCCACTTT
CASRVSGARDSPLHF
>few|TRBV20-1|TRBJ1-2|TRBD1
TGCAGTGCCCTAGAAAGGACAGGGGGCGCAGATGGCTACACCTTC
CSALERTGGADGYTF
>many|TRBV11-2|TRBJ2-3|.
TGTGCCAGCAGCTTAAGCCCGACCGGGACAGATACGCAGTATTTT
CASSLSPTGTDTQYF
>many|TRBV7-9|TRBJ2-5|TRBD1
TGTGCCAGCAGCTTAGTTGGACAGGCCCAAGAGACCCAGTACTTC
CASSLVGQAQETQYF
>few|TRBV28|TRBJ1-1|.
TGTGCCAGCAGTTTAGCCCTTTATACAGGAGCTTTCTTT
CASSLALYTGAFF
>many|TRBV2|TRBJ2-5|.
TGTGCCTCCACCCCGGACCTGGGGGAGACCCAGTACTTC
CASTPDLGETQYF
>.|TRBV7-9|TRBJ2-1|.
TGTGCCAGCAGCCCCGGGCGGGATGAGCAGTTCTTC
CASSPGRDEQFF
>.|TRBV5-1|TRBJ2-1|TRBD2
TGCGCCAGCAGCTTAATTGGACTAGCGGACAATGAGCAGTTCTTC
CASSLIGLADNEQFF
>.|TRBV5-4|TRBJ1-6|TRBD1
TGTGCCAGCAGCTCCCGACAGGGGTCTAATTCACCCCTCCACTTT
CASSSRQGSNSPLHF
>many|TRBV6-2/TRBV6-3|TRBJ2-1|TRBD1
TGTGCCAGCAGTTACGGACAGGGTGACAATGAGCAGTTCTTC
CASSYGQGDNEQFF
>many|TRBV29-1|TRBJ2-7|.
TGCAGCGTTGAATCCCTTCAGGGGCGATCCTACGAGCAGTACTTC
CSVESLQGRSYEQYF
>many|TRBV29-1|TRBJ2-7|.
TGCAGCGCACGGGACGGCGCTCACGAGCAGTACTTC
CSARDGAHEQYF
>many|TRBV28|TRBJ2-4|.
TGTGCCAGCAGCTCGGGACGGCAAAACATTCAGTACTTC
CASSSGRQNIQYF
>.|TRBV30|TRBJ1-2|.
TGTGCCTGGATCGGCCTCCAACGGAATGGCTACACCTTC
CAWIGLQRNGYTF
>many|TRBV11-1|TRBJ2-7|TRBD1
TGTGCCAGCAGCTCGACAGGGAGAATCTACGAGCAGTACTTC
CASSSTGRIYEQYF
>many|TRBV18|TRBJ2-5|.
TGTGCCAGCTCACCCAATTCTCGGGTAGGAGAGACCCAGTACTTC
CASSPNSRVGETQYF
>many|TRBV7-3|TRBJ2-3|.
TGTGCCAGCAGCTTAGGTCCAGGGAGGCAGGATACGCAGTATTTT
CASSLGPGRQDTQYF
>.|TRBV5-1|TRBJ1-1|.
TGCGCCAGCAGCTTCCTCGGGGTGGACGCTGAAGCTTTCTTT
CASSFLGVDAEAFF
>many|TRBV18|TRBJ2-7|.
TGTGCCAGCTCACCAGGGCTGGGGGAGCAGTACTTC
CASSPGLGEQYF
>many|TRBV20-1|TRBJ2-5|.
TGCAGTGCTCGTAGGGGCGGGGTTAAGATTCAAGAGACCCAGTACTTC
CSARRGGVKIQETQYF
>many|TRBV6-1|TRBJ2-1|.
TGTGCCAGCCCAGACAGGCTCTACAATGAGCAGTTCTTC
CASPDRLYNEQFF
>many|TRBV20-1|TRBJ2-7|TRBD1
TGCAGTGCTAGAGCGGACAGGGAAAATCTTGCCTACGAGCAGTACTTC
CSARADRENLAYEQYF
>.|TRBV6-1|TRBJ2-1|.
TGTGCCAGCAAACCCCTAGATACTAATTACAATGAGCAGTTCTTC
CASKPLDTNYNEQFF
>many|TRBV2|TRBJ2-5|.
TGTGCCAGCATCAAAGTGTGGGGAGAGACCCAGTACTTC
CASIKVWGETQYF
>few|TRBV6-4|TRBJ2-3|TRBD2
TGTGCCAGCCCCACTAGCGGGAGAGCGGGCACAGATACGCAGTATTTT
CASPTSGRAGTDTQYF
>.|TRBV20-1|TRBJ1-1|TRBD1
TGCAGTGCCACCCGTCCCGGGACAGCCTTTTACTTT
CSATRPGTAFYF
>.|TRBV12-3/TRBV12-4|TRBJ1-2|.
TGTGCCAGCAGTCTCCGGACCGCCTATGGCTACACCTTC
CASSLRTAYGYTF
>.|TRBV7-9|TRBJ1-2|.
TGTGCCAGCAGCTTAACCCTTGGGGACTATGGCTACACCTTC
CASSLTLGDYGYTF
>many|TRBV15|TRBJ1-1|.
TGTGCCACCAACGTCAAGGGCTCGCGGGACACTGAAGCTTTCTTT
CATNVKGSRDTEAFF
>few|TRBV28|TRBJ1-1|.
TGTGCCAGCAGTTTCTCTTCGGGGGGTATCTACACTGAAGCTTTCTTT
CASSFSSGGIYTEAFF